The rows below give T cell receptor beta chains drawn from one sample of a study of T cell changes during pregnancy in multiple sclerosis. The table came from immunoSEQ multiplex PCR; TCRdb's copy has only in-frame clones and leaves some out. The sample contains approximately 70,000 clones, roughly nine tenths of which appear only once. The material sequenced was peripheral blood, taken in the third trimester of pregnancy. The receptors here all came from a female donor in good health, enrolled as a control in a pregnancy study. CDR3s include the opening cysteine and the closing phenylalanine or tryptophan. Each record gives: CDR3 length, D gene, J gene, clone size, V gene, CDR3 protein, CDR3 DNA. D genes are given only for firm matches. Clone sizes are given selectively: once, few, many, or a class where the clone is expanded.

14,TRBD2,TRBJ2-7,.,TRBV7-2,CASSLGLAAYEQYF,TGTGCCAGCAGCTTGGGACTAGCAGCCTACGAGCAGTACTTC
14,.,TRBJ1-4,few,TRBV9,CASSVGGNNEKLFF,TGTGCCAGCAGCGTGGGGGGGAACAATGAAAAACTGTTTTTT
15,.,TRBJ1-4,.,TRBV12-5,CASGPKTADNEKLFF,TGTGCTAGTGGTCCGAAGACAGCTGATAATGAAAAACTGTTTTTT
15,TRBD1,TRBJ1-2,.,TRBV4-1,CASSQTDRGDYGYTF,TGCGCCAGCAGCCAGACCGACAGGGGAGACTATGGCTACACCTTC
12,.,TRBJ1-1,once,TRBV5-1,CASRMANTEAFF,TGCGCCAGCAGGATGGCGAACACTGAAGCTTTCTTT
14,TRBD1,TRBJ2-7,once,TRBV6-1,CASSGRGQGREQYF,TGTGCCAGCAGTGGAAGGGGACAGGGAAGGGAGCAGTACTTC
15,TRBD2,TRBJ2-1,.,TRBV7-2,CASSSGLAGPGEQFF,TGTGCCAGCAGCTCAGGACTAGCGGGGCCGGGTGAGCAGTTCTTC
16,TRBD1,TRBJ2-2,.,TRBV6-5,CASSYTPDRAGGELFF,TGTGCCAGCAGTTACACGCCGGACAGGGCGGGCGGGGAGCTGTTTTTT
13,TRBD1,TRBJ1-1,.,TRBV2,CASSGQPNTEAFF,TGTGCCAGCTCGGGACAGCCGAACACTGAAGCTTTCTTT
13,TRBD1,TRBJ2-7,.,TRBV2,CADSGTGGYEQYF,TGTGCCGACTCCGGGACAGGGGGCTACGAGCAGTACTTC
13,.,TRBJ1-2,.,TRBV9,CASSVGGDYGYTF,TGTGCCAGCAGCGTAGGGGGGGACTATGGCTACACCTTC
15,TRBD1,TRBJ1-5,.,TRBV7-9,CASSSGQGWNQPQHF,TGTGCCAGCAGCTCTGGACAGGGGTGGAATCAGCCCCAGCATTTT
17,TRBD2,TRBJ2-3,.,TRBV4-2,CASSQVGWLAGTDTQYF,TGTGCCAGCAGCCAAGTGGGCTGGCTAGCGGGCACAGATACGCAGTATTTT
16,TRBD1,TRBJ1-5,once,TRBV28,CASRGQGLYSNQPQHF,TGTGCCAGCAGGGGACAGGGCCTCTATAGCAATCAGCCCCAGCATTTT
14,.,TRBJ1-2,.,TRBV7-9,CASSPGNSGYGYTF,TGTGCCAGCAGCCCAGGGAACAGCGGGTATGGCTACACCTTC
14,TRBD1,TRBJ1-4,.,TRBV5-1,CASSTGTGEEKLFF,TGCGCCAGCAGCACCGGGACAGGGGAGGAAAAACTGTTTTTT
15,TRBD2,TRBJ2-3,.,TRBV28,CASKVLAASTDTQYF,TGTGCCAGCAAGGTACTAGCGGCTAGCACAGATACGCAGTATTTT
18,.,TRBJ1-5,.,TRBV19,CAISPWSPATYSNQPQHF,TGTGCCATTTCACCGTGGAGCCCCGCTACTTATAGCAATCAGCCCCAGCATTTT
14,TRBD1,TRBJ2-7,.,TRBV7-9,CASSASYGQARQYF,TGTGCCAGCAGCGCTAGCTACGGACAGGCAAGGCAGTACTTC
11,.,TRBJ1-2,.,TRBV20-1,CSASPVSGYTF,TGCAGTGCTAGCCCCGTTAGTGGCTACACCTTC
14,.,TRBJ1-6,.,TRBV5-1,CASSLAFYNSPLHF,TGCGCCAGCAGCTTGGCTTTCTATAATTCACCCCTCCACTTT
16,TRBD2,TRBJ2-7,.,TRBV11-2,CASSPRGVAGTYEQYF,TGTGCCAGCAGCCCCCGGGGGGTAGCGGGAACGTACGAGCAGTACTTC
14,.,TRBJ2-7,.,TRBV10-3,CATMVDRGGGEQYF,TGTGCCACCATGGTTGATCGGGGAGGCGGCGAGCAGTACTTC
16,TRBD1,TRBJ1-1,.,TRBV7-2,CASSLRRTGDNTEAFF,TGTGCCAGCAGCTTAAGGAGGACAGGCGATAACACTGAAGCTTTCTTT
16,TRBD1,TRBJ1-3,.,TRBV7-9,CASSLTGGASGNTIYF,TGTGCCAGCAGCTTGACAGGGGGCGCCTCTGGAAACACCATATATTTT
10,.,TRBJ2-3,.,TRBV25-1,CASGVDTQYF,TGTGCCAGCGGAGTGGATACGCAGTATTTT
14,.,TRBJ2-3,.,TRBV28,CASSSLGMTDTQYF,TGTGCCAGCAGTTCCCTAGGAATGACAGATACGCAGTATTTT
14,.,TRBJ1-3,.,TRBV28,CASSGGARFNTIYF,TGTGCCAGCTCCGGTGGGGCAAGATTCAACACCATATATTTT
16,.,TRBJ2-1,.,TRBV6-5,CASSYSILSSYNEQFF,TGTGCCAGCAGTTACTCGATTCTCAGCTCCTACAATGAGCAGTTCTTC
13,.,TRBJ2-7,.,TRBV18,CASSPQDFYEQYF,TGTGCCAGCTCACCCCAGGATTTCTACGAGCAGTACTTC
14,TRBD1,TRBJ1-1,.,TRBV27,CASRKQGGNTEAFF,TGTGCCAGCAGAAAACAGGGGGGGAACACTGAAGCTTTCTTT
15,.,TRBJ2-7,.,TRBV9,CASSVGPRGAYEQYF,TGTGCCAGCAGCGTAGGTCCCAGGGGGGCCTACGAGCAGTACTTC
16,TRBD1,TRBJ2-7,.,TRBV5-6,CASSLAGTGRSYEQYF,TGTGCCAGCAGCTTGGCCGGGACAGGGCGCTCCTACGAGCAGTACTTC
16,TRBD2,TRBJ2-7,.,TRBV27,CASRAGTSGRANEQYF,TGTGCCAGCAGAGCCGGGACTAGCGGGAGGGCCAACGAGCAGTACTTC
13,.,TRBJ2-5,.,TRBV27,CASSLINQETQYF,TGTGCCAGCAGTTTAATTAACCAAGAGACCCAGTACTTC
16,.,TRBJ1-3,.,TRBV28,CASSLGLLASGNTIYF,TGTGCCAGCAGTTTAGGCCTGCTGGCCTCTGGAAACACCATATATTTT
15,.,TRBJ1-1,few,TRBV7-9,CASSLAKGPGTEAFF,TGTGCCAGCAGCTTAGCAAAGGGGCCCGGCACTGAAGCTTTCTTT
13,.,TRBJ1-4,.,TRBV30,CAWSEQLNEKLFF,TGTGCCTGGAGTGAACAGCTTAATGAAAAACTGTTTTTT
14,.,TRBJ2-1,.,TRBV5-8,CASSLDSADNEQFF,TGTGCCAGCAGCTTGGATAGCGCAGACAATGAGCAGTTCTTC
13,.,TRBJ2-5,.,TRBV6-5,CASREPGLETQYF,TGTGCCAGCAGAGAACCGGGTCTAGAGACCCAGTACTTC
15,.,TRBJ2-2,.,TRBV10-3,CAISELAGPTGELFF,TGTGCCATCAGTGAGTTAGCAGGGCCCACCGGGGAGCTGTTTTTT
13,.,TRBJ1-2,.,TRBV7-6,CASSLAGNYGYTF,TGTGCCAGCAGCTTAGCGGGCAACTATGGCTACACCTTC
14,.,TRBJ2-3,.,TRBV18,CASSPPLARDTQYF,TGTGCCAGCTCACCACCCCTAGCAAGAGATACGCAGTATTTT
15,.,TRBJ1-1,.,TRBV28,CASSSPSTPNTEAFF,TGTGCCAGCAGCTCCCCTTCTACCCCTAACACTGAAGCTTTCTTT
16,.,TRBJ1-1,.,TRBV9,CASSAHPEVGNTEAFF,TGTGCCAGCAGCGCCCACCCGGAGGTGGGCAACACTGAAGCTTTCTTT
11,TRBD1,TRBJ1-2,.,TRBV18,CASSDRNGYTF,TGTGCCAGCTCGGACAGGAATGGCTACACCTTC